One TCR beta chain is described in this entry. The germline gives CDR1 MNHEY, CDR2 SMNVEV (reference sequence). The ends lost 2 bases at V and 6 bases at J; junction bases unmatched: 7. The CDR3 is made up of 15 amino acids. This sample was included in a study of identical twins. Only healthy Caucasians were included as donors. Each CDR3 protein gets one entry after TCRdb re-called the 5' RACE reads with MiXCR. Of hundreds of thousands of distinct CDR3 sequences in the sample, 6% to 6.5% are singletons; the top ten hold around 1.9%. This chain uses TRBV27 with TRBJ2-4, with 7 bases identical to TRBD2. The source of this sequence is a man between 18 and 29 years old in good health. The sequencing input was naive T cells sorted from blood. CDR3 region: CASSLRGERGNIQYF. Here the CDR3 DNA reads TGTGCCAGCAGTTTACGGGGGGAGAGGGGAAACATTCAGTACTTC.